This TCR beta chain was sequenced in a study of response to subunit inactivated influenza vaccine (dated by TCRdb to between 2018 and 2020). With respect to the entire study: To follow how T cells responded to a trivalent subunit inactivated influenza vaccine, the researchers relied on deep quantitative profiling of the T cell receptor repertoire. Summary of the overall study and its limitations: The authors suggested that each seasonal influenza vaccination may recruit only a limited number of new T cells.

This clonotype turned up a few times. The antigen it binds to is not known. No much larger clonotype is one base removed from it; base qualities were not supplied. The CDR3 starts with the cysteine, ends with the phenylalanine, and has 14 residues. The only DNA kept is the CDR3, 42 bases in frame from the first base. For CDR1 and CDR2, the germline V gene lists MNHEY and SVGEGT. The junction shows trimming of 8 bases on V and 2 bases on J, plus 15 bases between the germline ends. The library was obtained by RT-PCR. The instrument given in TCRdb is Illumina HiSeq 2500. TCRdb reworked the public reads: Q25 trimming with fastp, MiXCR clone assembly, productive beta chains retained. Each CDR3 protein gets just one entry, which takes the most common genes and DNA from the rows behind it. This sample comprises around 580,000 distinct CDR3 sequences, about 15% of them detected only once. The leading ten clones occupy 11% of the sample.

This sequence uses TRBV6-2 or TRBV6-3 and TRBJ2-5, with the D gene uncertain. Material: PBMCs from blood, obtained 12 days after vaccination. This TCR came from a man in his fifties or sixties who received an inactivated influenza vaccine. Donor details come from another sample of the same person, matched by shared clones. The DNA is as follows: TGTGCCAGCGAAGTGAGACCATCGCAAGAGACCCAGTACTTC. This translates into CASEVRPSQETQYF.